A single sample is the source of the 14 T cell receptor beta chains below, sequenced in a study of shared clonotypes between healthy human individuals (dated by TCRdb to 2020 to 2022). CD8 naive samples were CD45RO-negative cells positively selected for CCR7, giving a CD45RA+CCR7+ population that excluded TemRA cells. Library preparation used the immunoSEQ multiplex PCR assay. Imported from immuneACCESS, the table was reduced by TCRdb to in-frame sequences with V and J called. These copies leave out some clones; in studies compared against another copy, an unresolved V gene accounts for under half, and the cause of the remainder is not known. This sample has about 750,000 clones in its table, and around 92% of those were observed once. 24% of the sample rests with the top ten. The sequenced material came from naive CD8+ T cells sorted from blood. The cell subset or site tag for this specimen amounts to: CD45RA+CCR7+. Source of these receptors: a man under 40 in good health.

The DNA of the CDR3 is TGTGCCAGCAGCCCTGGTCGCGGGGCTCGGGAGACCCAGTACTTC. Amino acids: CASSPGRGARETQYF. The chain joins TRBV28 to TRBJ2-5; D might be TRBD2 (6 bases). This CDR3 is 15 amino acids long. Germline CDR1 MDHEN, CDR2 SYDVKM. V lost 6 bases and J 5 bases, leaving 19 bases between the germline ends. Full variable domain (outside the CDR3, taken from reference TRBV28 and TRBJ2-5): DVKVTQSSRYLVKRTGEKVFLECVQDMDHENMFWYRQDPGLGLRLIYFSYDVKMKEKGDIPEGYSVSREKKERFSLILESASTNQTSMYLCASSPGRGARETQYFGPGTRLLVL.

This chain's CDR3 is CASSPNTSGGGYKQFF. The CDR3 DNA is TGTGCCAGCAGCCCGAATACTAGCGGAGGGGGGTATAAGCAGTTCTTC. This sequence joins TRBV7-6 and TRBJ2-1; 8 bases agree with TRBD2. CDR1 is SGHVS and CDR2 is FNYEAQ in the germline V gene. This CDR3 spans 16 amino acids. V was pared by 5 bases and J by 11 bases, with 17 bases of the junction left unmatched.

J is TRBJ2-7 and V is TRBV2; tentative D call: TRBD1 (7 bases). Deletions cut 3 bases from V and 3 bases from J, with 27 bases between. Germline V gives CDR1 SNHLY, CDR2 FYNNEI. The CDR3 spans 19 residues. CDR3 sequence (DNA): TGTGCCAGCAGTGACCCACAGGGGCGAGAATTGGGACTTATCTACGAGCAGTACTTC. Translation gives CASSDPQGRELGLIYEQYF.

The V call is TRBV9, the J call TRBJ1-2, with TRBD1 identical over 7 bases. In germline, CDR1 is SGDLS, CDR2 YYNGEE. CDR3 size: 13 residues. V lost 0 bases, J lost 8 bases, and 4 bases stayed unmatched. CDR3 sequence reads: CASSVGGGDGYTF. The CDR3 nucleotides read TGTGCCAGCAGCGTAGGAGGGGGCGACGGCTACACCTTC. Drawing the rest from reference TRBV9 and TRBJ1-2, the complete variable domain is DSGVTQTPKHLITATGQRVTLRCSPRSGDLSVYWYQQSLDQGLQFLIQYYNGEERAKGNILERFSAQQFPDLHSELNLSSLELGDSALYFCASSVGGGDGYTFGSGTRLTVV.

The V call is TRBV28, the J call TRBJ2-7; 7 nucleotides line up with TRBD2. The V segment lost 6 bases and the J segment 3 bases; nucleotides outside the gene matches: 14. Germline CDR1 reads MDHEN; CDR2 reads SYDVKM. The CDR3 spans 16 residues. CDR3 sequence: CASSSVPRTSVYEQYF. CDR3 in DNA: TGTGCCAGCAGCTCCGTACCCCGGACTAGTGTCTACGAGCAGTACTTC.

The chain has TRBV11-2 and TRBJ1-2; a possible D gene is TRBD1 (5 bases). This CDR3 region has 11 residues. The V gene's germline CDR1 is SGHAT and CDR2 FQNNGV. Trimming removed 4 bases at V and 13 bases at J, with 13 bases between. CDR3: CASSSPWDATF. The CDR3 DNA follows: TGTGCCAGCAGCTCTCCTTGGGACGCCACCTTC.

This rearrangement joins TRBV19 to TRBJ1-1; maybe TRBD1 (5 bases). Trimming took 10 bases from V and 0 from J, leaving 9 bases between them. Germline loops: CDR1 LNHDA, CDR2 SQIVND (reference sequence). This CDR3 contains 12 residues. The CDR3 nucleotides read TGTGCCACAGGACAACTGAACACTGAAGCTTTCTTT. It is translated as CATGQLNTEAFF.

The V and J genes are TRBV10-2 and TRBJ2-3; D remains ambiguous. Trimming took 9 bases from V and 2 from J, leaving 15 bases between them. The CDR3 has 14 residues. In germline, CDR1 is WSHSY, CDR2 SAAADI. The CDR3 loop reads CASSRQAITDTQYF. For the CDR3, the DNA is TGCGCCAGTAGTAGACAAGCCATCACAGATACGCAGTATTTT.

The genes are TRBV7-6 and TRBJ2-5, with D hard to call. The CDR3 is 15 amino acids. Germline V CDR1 and CDR2: SGHVS, FNYEAQ. V gave up 0 bases and J gave up 2 bases, with 10 bases separating them. The CDR3 region has the DNA TGTGCCAGCAGCTTAGCGCCGACCCTACAAGAGACCCAGTACTTC. Protein: CASSLAPTLQETQYF.

The rearrangement links TRBV5-5 to TRBJ2-3; 9 bases match TRBD1. Losses at the gene ends were 4 bases for V and 4 bases for J; bases not matched to a gene: 10. This CDR3 region has 16 residues. The germline CDR1 and CDR2 sequences are SGHKS and YYEKEE (reference sequence). CDR3 loop: CASSPLRTGVPDTQYF. The CDR3 bases are TGTGCCAGCAGCCCTTTGAGGACAGGGGTCCCAGATACGCAGTATTTT.

On this clone itself: Other DNA sequences within the sample encode an identical CDR3. The rearrangement joins TRBV19 to TRBJ1-1, with D unclear. The ends were cut back, 3 bases at V and 1 base at J, with 6 bases in the middle. The CDR3 runs to 13 residues. Looked up from germline, CDR1 is LNHDA and CDR2 is SQIVND (reference sequence). The CDR3 DNA is TGTGCCAGTAGTATCTCAGAGAACACTGAAGCTTTCTTT. It translates to CASSISENTEAFF.

The chain joins TRBV13 to TRBJ2-3, with 8 positions matching TRBD2. CDR1 and CDR2 from the germline V gene are PRHDT and FYEKMQ (reference sequence). V was pared by 4 bases and J by 2 bases, with 11 bases of the junction left unmatched. The CDR3 is made up of 17 amino acids. CDR3 bases: TGTGCCAGCAGCTCGCGGGGTAGCGGGGTCCTCACAGATACGCAGTATTTT. It codes for CASSSRGSGVLTDTQYF. Full variable domain (missing parts from reference TRBV13 and TRBJ2-3): AAGVIQSPRHLIKEKRETATLKCYPIPRHDTVYWYQQGPGQDPQFLISFYEKMQSDKGSIPDRFSAQQFSDYHSELNMSSLELGDSALYFCASSSRGSGVLTDTQYFGPGTRLTVL.

The J gene is TRBJ2-1, the V gene TRBV13; D possibly corresponds to TRBD2 (5 bases). V lost 0 bases to trimming and J lost 1 base, with 10 bases between them. Germline CDR1 reads PRHDT; CDR2 reads FYEKMQ (reference sequence). The CDR3 has 16 amino acids. Written as DNA, the CDR3 is TGTGCCAGCAGCTTAGGGAGCGGACCTTCCTACAATGAGCAGTTCTTC. Its translation is CASSLGSGPSYNEQFF.

This clone has just one count. Different DNA sequences within this sample yield the same CDR3. The chain employs TRBV28 and TRBJ2-2, with D unresolved. V lost 4 bases to trimming and J lost 5 bases, with 5 bases between them. CDR3 size: 12 residues. Germline lookup yields CDR1 MDHEN and CDR2 SYDVKM. The CDR3 bases are TGTGCCAGCAGTTCAAGGACCGGGGAGCTGTTTTTT. Translated, it gives CASSSRTGELFF.